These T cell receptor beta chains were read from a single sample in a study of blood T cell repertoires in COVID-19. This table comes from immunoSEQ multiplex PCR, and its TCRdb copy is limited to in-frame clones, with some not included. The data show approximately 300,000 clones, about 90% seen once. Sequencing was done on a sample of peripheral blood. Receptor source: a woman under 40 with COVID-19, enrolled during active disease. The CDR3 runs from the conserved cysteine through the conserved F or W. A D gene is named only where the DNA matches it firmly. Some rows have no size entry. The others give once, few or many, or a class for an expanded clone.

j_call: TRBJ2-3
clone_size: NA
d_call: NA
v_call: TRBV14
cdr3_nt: TGTGCCAGCAGCCTGTCACAGGGAAGTTGGAGCACAGATACGCAGTATTTT
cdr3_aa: CASSLSQGSWSTDTQYF

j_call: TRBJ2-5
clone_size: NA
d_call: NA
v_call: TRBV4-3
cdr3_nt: TGCGCCAGCAGCCAAGCCGGGGAGACCCAGTACTTC
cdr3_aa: CASSQAGETQYF

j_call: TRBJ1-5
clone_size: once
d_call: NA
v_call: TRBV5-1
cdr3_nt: TGCGCCAGCAGCCCCCCGGGAGGACATCAGCCCCAGCATTTT
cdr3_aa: CASSPPGGHQPQHF

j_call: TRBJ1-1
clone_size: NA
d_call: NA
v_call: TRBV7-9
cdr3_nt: TGTGCCAGCAGCTTCGGGGAGGGGTCGACAGCTTTCTTT
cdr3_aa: CASSFGEGSTAFF

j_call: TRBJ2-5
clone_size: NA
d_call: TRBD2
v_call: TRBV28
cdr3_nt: TGTGCCAGCAGTTTAGTTTCGAGGACTAGCGGGAGAAGGGCCCAAGAGACCCAGTACTTC
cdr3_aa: CASSLVSRTSGRRAQETQYF

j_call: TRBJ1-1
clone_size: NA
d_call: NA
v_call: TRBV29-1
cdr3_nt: TGCAGCGTTGAGACCCCGGGGTTGAACACTGAAGCTTTCTTT
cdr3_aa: CSVETPGLNTEAFF

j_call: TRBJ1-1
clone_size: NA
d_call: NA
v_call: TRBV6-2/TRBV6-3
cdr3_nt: TGTGCCAGCAGTTATGGAGGGTATGAAGCTTTCTTT
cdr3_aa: CASSYGGYEAFF

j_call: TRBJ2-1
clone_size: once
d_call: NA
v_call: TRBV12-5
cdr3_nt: TGTGCTAGTGGTTCCAGAGGGGGTGAGCAGTTCTTC
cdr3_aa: CASGSRGGEQFF

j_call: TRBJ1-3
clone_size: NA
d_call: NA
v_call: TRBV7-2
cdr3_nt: TGTGCCAGCAGCTTAGCGCCGGGGACTGGAAACACCATATATTTT
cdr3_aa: CASSLAPGTGNTIYF

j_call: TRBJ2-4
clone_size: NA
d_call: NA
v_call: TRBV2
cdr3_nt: TGTGCCAGCAGCTCCTCAGGAGCCAAAAACATTCAGTACTTC
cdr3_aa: CASSSSGAKNIQYF

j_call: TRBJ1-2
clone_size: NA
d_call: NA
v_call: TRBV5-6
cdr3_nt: TGTGCCAGCAGCTTGGTCGGGGAAGGCTACACCTTC
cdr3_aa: CASSLVGEGYTF

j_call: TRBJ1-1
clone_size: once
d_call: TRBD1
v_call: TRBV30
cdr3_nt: TGTGCCTGGAGTTTGCCGGGGACAGGGAGGACAGACTCGAACACTGAAGCTTTCTTT
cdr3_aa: CAWSLPGTGRTDSNTEAFF

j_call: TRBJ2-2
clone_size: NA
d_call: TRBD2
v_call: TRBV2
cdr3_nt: TGTGCCAGCAGCAAGACTAGCGTCAATACCGGGGAGCTGTTTTTT
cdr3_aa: CASSKTSVNTGELFF

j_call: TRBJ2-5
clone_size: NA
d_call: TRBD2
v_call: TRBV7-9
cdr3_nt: TGTGCCAGCAGCTTCGGGAGGGCCGGAGAGACCCAGTACTTC
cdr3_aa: CASSFGRAGETQYF